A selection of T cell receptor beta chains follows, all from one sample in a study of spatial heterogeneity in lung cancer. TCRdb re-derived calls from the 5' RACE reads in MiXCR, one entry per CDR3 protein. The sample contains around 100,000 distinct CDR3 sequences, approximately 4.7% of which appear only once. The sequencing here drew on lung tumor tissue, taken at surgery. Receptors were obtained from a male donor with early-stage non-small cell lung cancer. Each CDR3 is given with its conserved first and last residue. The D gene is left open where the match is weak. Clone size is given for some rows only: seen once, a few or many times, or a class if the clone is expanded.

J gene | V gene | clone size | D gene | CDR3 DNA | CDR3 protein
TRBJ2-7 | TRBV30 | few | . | TGTGCCTGGAGTGTACAACACGAGCAGTACTTC | CAWSVQHEQYF
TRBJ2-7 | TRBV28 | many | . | TGTGCCAGCAGTTCCAGAGACAGCTACGAGCAGTACTTC | CASSSRDSYEQYF
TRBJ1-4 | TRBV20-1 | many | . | TGCAGTGCTGAGGACAGAGAAAAACTGTTTTTT | CSAEDREKLFF
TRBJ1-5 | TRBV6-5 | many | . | TGTGCCAGCAGCCCAGACAGAGGTCAAGATCAGCCCCAGCATTTT | CASSPDRGQDQPQHF
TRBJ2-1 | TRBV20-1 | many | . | TGCAGTGCTAGAGATCGTACCAGCGGATATTTCAATGAGCAGTTCTTC | CSARDRTSGYFNEQFF
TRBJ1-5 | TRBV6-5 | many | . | TGTGCCAGCAGTCAAAGGGTTAATCAGCCCCAGCATTTT | CASSQRVNQPQHF
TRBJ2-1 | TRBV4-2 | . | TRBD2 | TGTGCCAGCAGCCAAGGGACTAGCGGGAGCTCCTACAATGAGCAGTTCTTC | CASSQGTSGSSYNEQFF
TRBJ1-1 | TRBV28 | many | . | TGTGCCAGCAGCCCCTCCCCCGCAGCAAGATTTGAAGCTTTCTTT | CASSPSPAARFEAFF
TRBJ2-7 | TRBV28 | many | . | TGTGCCAGCAGTTTGGGCGTCAGCGAGAGCTCCTACGAGCAGTACTTC | CASSLGVSESSYEQYF
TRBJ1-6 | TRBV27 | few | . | TGTGCCAGCAGTTTATCCGCTCGGGGCCGGAATTCACCCCTCCACTTT | CASSLSARGRNSPLHF
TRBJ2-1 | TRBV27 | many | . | TGTGCCAGCAGTTTCTCGAGCTCCTACAATGAGCAGTTCTTC | CASSFSSSYNEQFF
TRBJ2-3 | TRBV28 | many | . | TGTGCCAGCACCCTTTTAAGTAGCACAGATACGCAGTATTTT | CASTLLSSTDTQYF
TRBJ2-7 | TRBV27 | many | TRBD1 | TGTGCCAGCAGTTTGTCGACAGGGGGTATATACGAGCAGTACTTC | CASSLSTGGIYEQYF
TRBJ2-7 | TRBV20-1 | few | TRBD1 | TGCAGTGCTAGAAAACCCGGGACAGGGCGCAGCGAGCAGTACTTC | CSARKPGTGRSEQYF
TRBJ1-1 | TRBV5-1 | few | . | TGCGCCAGCAGCTTGGGGGCAGCTGAAGCTTTCTTT | CASSLGAAEAFF
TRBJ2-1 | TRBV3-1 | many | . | TGTGCCAGCAGCCAGTTCAACTCAGGGAATGAGCAGTTCTTC | CASSQFNSGNEQFF
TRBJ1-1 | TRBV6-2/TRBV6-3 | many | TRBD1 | TGTGCCAGCAGTTTACAGGGGTGGGGCACTGAAGCTTTCTTT | CASSLQGWGTEAFF
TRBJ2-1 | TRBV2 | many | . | TGTGCCAGCAGGGGGGCGGGCTCCTACAATGAGCAGTTCTTC | CASRGAGSYNEQFF
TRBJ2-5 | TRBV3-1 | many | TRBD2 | TGTGCCAGCAGCCAAATGAGGACTAGCGCGTCGGAGACCCAGTACTTC | CASSQMRTSASETQYF
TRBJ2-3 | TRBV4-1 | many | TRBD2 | TGCGCCAGCAGGCGGGTCGGCGGGGGAGTGTTGGGTACGCAGTATTTT | CASRRVGGGVLGTQYF
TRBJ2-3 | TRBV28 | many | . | TGTGCCAGCAGGAGCGGGTACACAGATACGCAGTATTTT | CASRSGYTDTQYF
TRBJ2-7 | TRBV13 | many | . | TGTGCCAGCAGCTTGCTGGGGCGCGAGCAGTACTTC | CASSLLGREQYF
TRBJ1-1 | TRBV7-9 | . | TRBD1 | TGTGCCAGCAGCCCAGGACAGGGGGAGTCGGCTTTCTTT | CASSPGQGESAFF
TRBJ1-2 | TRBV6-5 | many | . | TGTGCCAGCAGTTACTGGGGGAACTATGGCTACACCTTC | CASSYWGNYGYTF
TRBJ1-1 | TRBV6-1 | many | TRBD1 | TGTGCCAGCAGTGAAGTGGGAGGAAGGGGGCCTAACACTGAAGCTTTCTTT | CASSEVGGRGPNTEAFF
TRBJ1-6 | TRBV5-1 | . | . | TGCGCCAGCAGCTTGTCCGGGGGTAATTCACCCCTCCACTTT | CASSLSGGNSPLHF
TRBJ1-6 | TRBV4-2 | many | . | TGTGCCAGCAGCCACCTTGATCTGGCGGATTCACCCCTCCACTTT | CASSHLDLADSPLHF
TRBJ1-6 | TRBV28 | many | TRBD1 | TGTGCCAGCAGTCCGACAGGGAACCTTTATAATTCACCCCTCCACTTT | CASSPTGNLYNSPLHF
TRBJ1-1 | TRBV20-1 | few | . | TGCAGTGCTAGAGCCACCGGACAGCTGAACACTGAAGCTTTCTTT | CSARATGQLNTEAFF
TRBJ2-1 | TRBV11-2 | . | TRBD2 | TGTGCCAGCAGGGCCCCCGGGCGGGAGGTTAATTTTAGGCAGTTCTTC | CASRAPGREVNFRQFF
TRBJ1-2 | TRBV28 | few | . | TGTGCCAGCAGTTTCCGGTCGGAAGAGGACTACACCTTC | CASSFRSEEDYTF
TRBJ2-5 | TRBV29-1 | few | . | TGCAGCGTTACAGTAGGGAAAGGGTGGGCCCAAGAGACCCAGTACTTC | CSVTVGKGWAQETQYF
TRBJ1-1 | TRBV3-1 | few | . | TGTGCCAGCAGCCAAGTACAGTTGAACACTGAAGCTTTCTTT | CASSQVQLNTEAFF
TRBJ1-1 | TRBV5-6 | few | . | TGTGCCAGCAGCTTTAGTATGAACACTGAAGCTTTCTTT | CASSFSMNTEAFF
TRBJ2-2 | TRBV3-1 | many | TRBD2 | TGTGCCAGCAGCCCTAACTTAAGCGGGAATCTTGACACCGGGGAGCTGTTTTTT | CASSPNLSGNLDTGELFF
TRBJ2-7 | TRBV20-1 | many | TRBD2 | TGCAGTGCTAGTATTAGCGGGAGGAACTCCTACGAGCAGTACTTC | CSASISGRNSYEQYF
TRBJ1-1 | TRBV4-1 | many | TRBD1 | TGCGCCAGCAGCCAAGGAGTCGGGACAGGGTACACTGAAGCTTTCTTT | CASSQGVGTGYTEAFF
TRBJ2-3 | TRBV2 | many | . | TGTGCCAGCACCAGCACCTGGGGGGCAGATACGCAGTATTTT | CASTSTWGADTQYF
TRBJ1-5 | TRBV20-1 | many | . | TGCAGTGCTTCCCGAGGCGGCCATCAGCCCCAGCATTTT | CSASRGGHQPQHF
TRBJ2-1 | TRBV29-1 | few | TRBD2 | TGCAGCGTTGAATTCCTAGCGGGAGGAGGAAATGAGCAGTTCTTC | CSVEFLAGGGNEQFF
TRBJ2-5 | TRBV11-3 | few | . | TGTGCCAGCAGCTTAGGGGGCGTCCAAGAGACCCAGTACTTC | CASSLGGVQETQYF
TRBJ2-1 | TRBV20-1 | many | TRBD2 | TGCGGGGGACTAGCGGGAATGGGCAATGAGCAGTTCTTC | CGGLAGMGNEQFF
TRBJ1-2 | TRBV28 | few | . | TGTGCCAGCAGTTTAGCGGGTGGACCTTATGGCTACACCTTC | CASSLAGGPYGYTF
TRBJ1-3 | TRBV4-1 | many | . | TGCGCCAGCAGTCCGGTCTTCTCTGGAAACACCATATATTTT | CASSPVFSGNTIYF
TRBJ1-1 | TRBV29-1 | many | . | TGCAGCGGCCGAGAGGACACTGAAGCTTTCTTT | CSGREDTEAFF
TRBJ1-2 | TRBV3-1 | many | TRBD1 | TGTGCCAGCAGCCCCTGGGACAGCGGCGATGGCTACACCTTC | CASSPWDSGDGYTF
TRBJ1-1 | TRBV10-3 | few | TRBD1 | TGTGCCATCAGTGAGTCGGGGGGTACAGGGGACACTGAAGCTTTCTTT | CAISESGGTGDTEAFF
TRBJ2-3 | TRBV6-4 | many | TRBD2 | TGTGCCAGCAGTGTGGAAGCGGGAGAGGGCACAGATACGCAGTATTTT | CASSVEAGEGTDTQYF
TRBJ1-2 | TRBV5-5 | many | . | TGTGCCAGCAGCCCGGCAGGGTCTGGCTATGGCTACACCTTC | CASSPAGSGYGYTF